This T cell receptor beta chain was sequenced during a study of early T cells in non-severe SARS-CoV-2 infection. Deletions cut 6 bases from V and 1 base from J, with 12 bases between. The CDR3 consists of 14 residues. Germline lookup yields CDR1 SGHVS and CDR2 FNYEAQ. MiXCR, applied by TCRdb to the 5' RACE reads, yields one record per CDR3 protein. The sample comprises about 66,000 distinct CDR3 sequences, over 10% of which are singletons, and about 8.5% rests with the top ten. This clonotype was counted ten times or more. The chain links TRBV7-6 to TRBJ1-1; D is ambiguous. This clonotype was obtained from an adult who was a healthcare worker with PCR-confirmed SARS-CoV-2 infection or an uninfected control (not recorded which). What was sequenced was whole blood. CDR3 sequence (DNA): TGTGCCAGCAGTACCGGGCAGCAGAACACTGAAGCTTTCTTT. It codes for CASSTGQQNTEAFF. The whole variable domain, remainder taken from reference TRBV7-6 and TRBJ1-1, is GAGVSQSPRYKVTKRGQDVALRCDPISGHVSLYWYRQALGQGPEFLTYFNYEAQQDKSGLPNDRFSAERPEGSISTLTIQRTEQRDSAMYRCASSTGQQNTEAFFGQGTRLTVV.